The rows below give T cell receptor beta chains drawn from one sample of a study of spatial heterogeneity in lung cancer. TCRdb reprocessed the 5' RACE reads with MiXCR, giving one entry per CDR3 protein. In the table there are about 24,000 distinct CDR3 sequences, 2.5% to 4% of which are singletons. The specimen was PBMCs, collected at surgery. The receptors derive from a female donor with early-stage non-small cell lung cancer. Both conserved end residues are part of each CDR3. Fields, in order: V gene, D gene, clone size, CDR3 length, J gene, CDR3 protein, CDR3 DNA. A D gene is named only where the DNA matches it firmly. The size entry gives once, few, many or a size class.

>TRBV30|-|many|15|TRBJ1-2
CAWTKLMGFSYGYTF
TGTGCCTGGACCAAGCTCATGGGGTTTTCCTATGGCTACACCTTC
>TRBV18|-|many|12|TRBJ2-7
CASSRAGDQEYF
TGTGCCAGCTCACGAGCAGGCGACCAGGAGTACTTC
>TRBV27|-|many|14|TRBJ2-6
CASSPYSGANVLTF
TGTGCCAGCAGTCCGTACTCTGGGGCCAACGTCCTGACTTTC
>TRBV2|-|few|11|TRBJ2-4
CASSVSEIQYF
TGTGCCAGCAGTGTGTCGGAGATTCAGTACTTC
>TRBV29-1|-|medium-sized|10|TRBJ2-1
CSVEPNEQFF
TGCAGCGTTGAGCCCAATGAGCAGTTCTTC
>TRBV14|-|many|11|TRBJ1-2
CASGTDWGYTF
TGTGCCAGCGGAACCGACTGGGGCTACACCTTC
>TRBV5-1|-|many|14|TRBJ2-3
CASSRDHSTDTQYF
TGCGCCAGCAGCCGGGACCATAGCACAGATACGCAGTATTTT
>TRBV3-1|TRBD2|many|15|TRBJ2-7
CASSQPTSAGGEQYF
TGTGCCAGCAGCCAACCCACTAGCGCGGGGGGCGAGCAGTACTTC
>TRBV7-6|TRBD2|many|14|TRBJ2-4
CASGRLGGENIQYF
TGTGCCAGCGGCAGGTTGGGAGGGGAGAACATTCAGTACTTC
>TRBV7-3|TRBD2|few|15|TRBJ2-2
CASSLTAGAAGELFF
TGTGCCAGCAGCTTAACGGCGGGAGCGGCCGGGGAGCTGTTTTTT
>TRBV12-3/TRBV12-4|TRBD1|many|16|TRBJ2-3
CASSLAPGQGPDTQYF
TGTGCCAGCAGTTTGGCACCGGGACAGGGTCCAGATACGCAGTATTTT
>TRBV7-3|-|many|13|TRBJ2-1
CASSLPVSNEQFF
TGTGCCAGCAGCTTACCCGTCTCAAATGAGCAGTTCTTC
>TRBV3-1|-|many|14|TRBJ1-6
CASSQGRNNSPLHF
TGTGCCAGCAGCCAGGGACGGAATAATTCACCCCTCCACTTT
>TRBV9|TRBD2|many|15|TRBJ2-7
CASSAGGTLPHEQYF
TGTGCCAGCAGCGCGGGAGGGACTCTGCCACACGAGCAGTACTTC
>TRBV20-1|TRBD2|few|14|TRBJ2-2
CSAKAGGNTGELFF
TGCAGTGCTAAAGCGGGAGGGAACACCGGGGAGCTGTTTTTT
>TRBV28|TRBD1|many|15|TRBJ2-5
CASSAGTGGPETQYF
TGTGCCAGCAGCGCCGGGACAGGGGGGCCTGAGACCCAGTACTTC